The 14 T cell receptor beta chains below all came from one sample that was sequenced in a study of blood T cell repertoires in COVID-19. Profiling relied on immunoSEQ multiplex PCR, and the TCRdb table lists in-frame clones only, not all of them. Seen here are about 150,000 clones, 70% to 90% observed once, and the top ten hold 1% to 1.5%. The sample comprised PBMCs or T cells enriched from blood (not recorded which). The receptors originated from a woman under 40 with acute COVID-19.

A single count supports this clone. V is TRBV15 and J is TRBJ2-5; TRBD2 might be the D (5 bases). CDR3 length equals 16 residues. Trimming left V 4 bases short and J 4 bases short, with 19 bases between. CDR1 LNHNV and CDR2 YYDKDF come from the germline V gene (reference sequence). CDR3 DNA sequence: TGTGCCACCAGCACCCCGGTGGTGAGGGCGCGAGAGACCCAGTACTTC. The encoded protein is CATSTPVVRARETQYF.

The rearrangement uses TRBV18 and TRBJ1-1; 8 positions agree with TRBD1. CDR1 and CDR2 from the germline V gene are KGHSH and LQKENI. Trimming cost V 3 bases and J 0 bases; bases outside gene matches: 9. CDR3 size: 17 residues. CDR3 residues: CASSPIIGQGLNTEAFF. In nucleotides, the CDR3 is TGTGCCAGCTCACCTATTATCGGACAGGGATTGAACACTGAAGCTTTCTTT. Full variable domain (missing parts from reference TRBV18 and TRBJ1-1): NAGVMQNPRHLVRRRGQEARLRCSPMKGHSHVYWYRQLPEEGLKFMVYLQKENIIDESGMPKERFSAEFPKEGPSILRIQQVVRGDSAAYFCASSPIIGQGLNTEAFFGQGTRLTVV.

The chain carries TRBV27 and TRBJ1-5; D is possibly TRBD1 (6 bases). Germline V CDR1 and CDR2: MNHEY, SMNVEV (reference sequence). The CDR3 consists of 15 residues. V shed 5 bases and J shed 0 bases, with 11 bases lying between them. CDR3 region: CASSHRAYSNQPQHF. The DNA of the CDR3 is TGTGCCAGCAGTCACAGGGCCTATAGCAATCAGCCCCAGCATTTT.

The V gene is TRBV27, the J gene TRBJ2-5; D may be TRBD1 (5 bases). CDR3 length: 14 residues. CDR1 MNHEY and CDR2 SMNVEV come from the germline V gene (reference sequence). V was pared by 5 bases and J by 5 bases, with 15 bases between. For the CDR3, the DNA is TGTGCCAGCAGTGGTCCAGGGATGTGGGAGACCCAGTACTTC. Protein sequence: CASSGPGMWETQYF.

The gene calls are TRBV2 and TRBJ1-1, with D possibly TRBD1 on 5 matching bases. Looked up from germline, CDR1 is SNHLY and CDR2 is FYNNEI. This CDR3 is built from 11 residues. V lost 6 bases to trimming and J lost 7 bases, with 9 bases between them. This CDR3 is CASRGLDEAFF. The CDR3 DNA is TGTGCCAGCAGGGGGCTGGATGAAGCTTTCTTT.

The chain links TRBV6-5 to TRBJ2-5, with 11 bases fitting TRBD1. Per germline, CDR1 MNHEY and CDR2 SVGAGI. The CDR3 extends over 15 amino acids. V lost 6 bases to trimming and J lost 5 bases; unmatched junction nucleotides: 8. For the CDR3, the DNA is TGTGCCAGCAGCCGAGCGGGACAGGGGGGGGAGACCCAGTACTTC. This codes for CASSRAGQGGETQYF.

This clone has only a few counts. The chain has TRBV4-2 and TRBJ2-6, with 11 nucleotides matching TRBD2. This CDR3 comprises 17 residues. Germline V gene lookup returns CDR1 LGHNA and CDR2 YNFKEQ. V trimming: 6 bases; J trimming: 1 base; junction bases outside the gene matches: 5. CDR3: CASSQGLAASGANVLTF. For the CDR3, the DNA is TGTGCCAGCAGTCAGGGACTAGCGGCGTCTGGGGCCAACGTCCTGACTTTC.

The genes are TRBV9 and TRBJ1-2; D gene unclear. The germline V and J ends were trimmed by 2 bases and 4 bases, with 9 bases remaining between them. The CDR3 covers 13 residues. Germline loops: CDR1 SGDLS, CDR2 YYNGEE. Here the CDR3 reads CASSVSGSYGYTF. CDR3 nucleotide sequence: TGTGCCAGCAGCGTGTCAGGTAGCTATGGCTACACCTTC.

This clone was observed a single time. This chain joins TRBV1 and TRBJ2-2; the table's D gene call, TRBD2, was not cross checked with the DNA. TRBV1 corresponds to a pseudogene. The CDR3 length is 15 residues. The CDR3 reads CTSSQEVADTGELFF. In DNA form, the CDR3 reads TGCACCAGCAGCCAAGAGGTAGCGGACACCGGGGAGCTGTTTTTT.

V gene TRBV18 combines with J gene TRBJ2-3, with D possibly matching TRBD2 (7 bases). The germline CDR1 and CDR2 sequences are KGHSH and LQKENI. The CDR3 consists of 15 residues. Trimming shortened V by 4 bases and J by 2 bases, and 13 bases separated the two germline ends. The CDR3: CASSLTRGATDTQYF. In DNA form, the CDR3 reads TGTGCCAGCTCACTTACACGGGGGGCCACAGATACGCAGTATTTT.

The chain recombines TRBV28 with TRBJ1-5; no firm D call. Germline V CDR1 and CDR2: MDHEN, SYDVKM. The CDR3 is made up of 13 amino acids. V lost 1 base and J 5 bases, leaving 6 bases between the germline ends. The CDR3 reads CASSLSHYQPQHF. DNA of the CDR3: TGTGCCAGCAGTTTATCCCACTATCAGCCCCAGCATTTT.

The CDR3 loop reads CASSLGFDRAENYGYTF. DNA of the CDR3: TGTGCCAGCAGCTTAGGGTTCGACAGGGCGGAAAACTATGGCTACACCTTC. The V gene is TRBV11-2, the J gene TRBJ1-2, with TRBD1 identical over 7 bases. V lost 1 base, J lost 2 bases, and 10 bases stayed unmatched. There are 17 residues in the CDR3. CDR1 and CDR2 from the germline V gene are SGHAT and FQNNGV.

The V and J genes are TRBV10-1 and TRBJ1-3; the D is unclear. The germline V gene has CDR1 WNHNN and CDR2 SYGVQD (reference sequence). The CDR3 covers 14 residues. Trimming took off 3 bases at V and 3 bases at J, with 9 bases between the two ends. In nucleotides, the CDR3 is TGCGCCAGCAGTGAAGCCCGGTATGGAAACACCATATATTTT. Protein product: CASSEARYGNTIYF.

The chain joins TRBV27 to TRBJ2-5; 7 bases match TRBD2. V lost 4 bases, J lost 5 bases, and 7 bases stayed unmatched. The CDR3 is 14 residues long. Germline V gene data show CDR1 as MNHEY and CDR2 as SMNVEV (reference sequence). The CDR3 loop is CASSSQGAGETQYF. The DNA of the CDR3 is TGTGCCAGCAGTTCGCAGGGAGCGGGGGAGACCCAGTACTTC.